The rows below give T cell receptor beta chains drawn from one sample of a study of T cell responses to AZD1222 COVID-19 vaccine. The data were produced by immunoSEQ multiplex PCR, yet TCRdb's version contains in-frame clones alone and is incomplete. Among 40,000 to 60,000 clones listed, 70% to 85% were seen once. Sequenced material: peripheral blood, taken on day 0 of MenACWY control vaccination. The receptors were sampled from an adult in good health. The CDR3 runs from the conserved cysteine through the conserved F or W.

>TRBV12-5|TRBJ2-7
CASGLSRLSFHEQYF
>TRBV6-5|TRBJ2-7
CATLEAHEQYF
>TRBV3-1/TRBV3-2|TRBJ1-3
CASSPTGTVFRTGNTIYF
>TRBV6-5|TRBJ1-4
CASSILFEKLFF
>TRBV5-1|TRBJ1-4
CASSLEALNEKLFF
>TRBV29-1|TRBJ2-7
CSVATYRDRGLYEQYF
>TRBV6-5|TRBJ1-1
CASSLGTHTEAFF
>TRBV2|TRBJ2-3
CASSEDVWGRADTQYF
>TRBV3-1/TRBV3-2|TRBJ2-1
CASSPRLDDNEQFF
>TRBV27|TRBJ2-3
CASSQLAGVDTQYF
>TRBV12-3/TRBV12-4|TRBJ1-1
CASSFQPGTEAFF
>TRBV10-3|TRBJ2-1
CAISEGTGDYNEQFF
>TRBV2|TRBJ1-1
CASAEGEDTEAFF
>TRBV5-4|TRBJ1-1
CASSPTGQGYTEAFF
>TRBV9|TRBJ1-1
CASSAQGAPNEAFF
>TRBV9|TRBJ1-6
CASSPRENSPLHF
>TRBV5-1|TRBJ2-3
CASREGTDTQYF
>TRBV5-6|TRBJ1-4
CASSIGESWEGEKLFF
>TRBV13|TRBJ1-1
CASSSTGGNTEAFF
>TRBV9|TRBJ2-3
CASNEGSLLPDTQYF
>TRBV2|TRBJ1-1
CASRDGTARVAFF
>TRBV2|TRBJ2-2
CASRSQTGELFF
>TRBV18|TRBJ2-5
CASSPKEETQYF
>TRBV4-2|TRBJ1-2
CASSRGGLEEGYTF
>TRBV7-9|TRBJ2-7
CASSVESGQDVSYEQYF
>TRBV28|TRBJ1-5
CASKGGVGNQPQHF
>TRBV10-1|TRBJ1-1
CASSGLGRVEAFF
>TRBV5-4|TRBJ2-7
CASSLPAGGSSYEQYF
>TRBV19|TRBJ2-2
CAASGSITGELFF
>TRBV5-5|TRBJ1-1
CASSNRQGNTEAFF
>TRBV19|TRBJ1-2
CASSKTGEGYGYTF
>TRBV7-9|TRBJ2-7
CASSPPRDYEQYF
>TRBV19|TRBJ1-2
CASMYQGPGGYTF
>TRBV18|TRBJ2-7
CASSPLGLAGPTPTYEQYF
>TRBV6-6|TRBJ2-7
CASSYPNSYEQYF
>TRBV2|TRBJ1-2
CASSQSGGGYGYTF
>TRBV6-5|TRBJ2-7
CASSYSRDRVYEQYF
>TRBV28|TRBJ1-3
CASSFRQGGNTIYF
>TRBV2|TRBJ1-1
CASSEDSGTGVEAFF
>TRBV28|TRBJ1-5
CASSQQGVLNQPQHF
>TRBV2|TRBJ1-2
CASSVETGVDGYTF
>TRBV6-1|TRBJ2-1
CASSESGGAFF
>TRBV27|TRBJ2-1
CASSLGLAGGTYNEQFF
>TRBV5-1|TRBJ1-3
CASSLVGERNTIYF
>TRBV5-1|TRBJ1-2
CASSLLSDFSPGYTF
>TRBV5-6|TRBJ2-5
CASSSRVGETQYF
>TRBV5-1|TRBJ2-6
CASKIAPAGANVLTF
>TRBV6-5|TRBJ2-7
CASMRGQGAYEQYF
>TRBV5-1|TRBJ1-6
CASSPGTGPSPLHF
>TRBV5-1|TRBJ2-3
CASSLDTIADTQYF
>TRBV7-8|TRBJ2-1
CASSLGRRHHNEQFF
>TRBV27|TRBJ1-1
CASSQGGNTEAFF
>TRBV7-6|TRBJ2-2
CASRAGGVETGELFF
>TRBV9|TRBJ2-1
CASSAVLAGRGNEQFF
>TRBV5-1|TRBJ1-6
CASSWGARTDNSPLHF